This T cell receptor (beta chain) stems from a study of read filtering for tumor transcriptome and immune sequencing. Molecular barcoded adaptors covering alpha/delta and beta/gamma chains were used on about 390 ng RNA. TCRdb independently ran MiXCR on the reads; one entry per CDR3 protein. The sample includes over 45,000 distinct CDR3 sequences, less than 25% seen only once; the top ten take 17%. The germline V gene has CDR1 MDHEN and CDR2 SYDVKM. The CDR3 sequence is 11 residues long. The V gene lost 4 bases and the J gene lost 3 bases, with 4 bases spanning the gap. Ten or more counts support this clonotype. Its target is unknown. Study-wide findings and caveats: Correlation between methods rose after single-read clonotypes were removed. Approximately 79% of IR-seq clonotypes had a single read, yet these held approximately 3.5% of reads.

The source material was a population of CD138-negative cells sorted from bone marrow. The receptor comes from a donor at least 40 years old with multiple myeloma. This sequence joins TRBV28 and TRBJ2-7; no clear D gene. The CDR3 nucleotides read TGTGCCAGCAGTTCCTACTACGAGCAGTACTTC. Translating gives CASSSYYEQYF.